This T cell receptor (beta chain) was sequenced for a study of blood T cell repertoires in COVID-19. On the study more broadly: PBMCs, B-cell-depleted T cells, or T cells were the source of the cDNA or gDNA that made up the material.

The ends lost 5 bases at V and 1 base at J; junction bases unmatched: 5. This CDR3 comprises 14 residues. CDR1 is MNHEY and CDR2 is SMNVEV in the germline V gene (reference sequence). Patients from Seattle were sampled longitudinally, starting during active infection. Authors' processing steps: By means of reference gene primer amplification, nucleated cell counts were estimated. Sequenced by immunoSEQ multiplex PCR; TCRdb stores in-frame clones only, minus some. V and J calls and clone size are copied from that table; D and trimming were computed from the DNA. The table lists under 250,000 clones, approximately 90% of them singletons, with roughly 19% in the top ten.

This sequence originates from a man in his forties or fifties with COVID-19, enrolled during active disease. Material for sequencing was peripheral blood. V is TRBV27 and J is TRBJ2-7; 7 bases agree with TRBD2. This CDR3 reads CASSRLAVSYEQYF. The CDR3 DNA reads TGTGCCAGCAGTAGGCTAGCGGTTTCCTACGAGCAGTACTTC.